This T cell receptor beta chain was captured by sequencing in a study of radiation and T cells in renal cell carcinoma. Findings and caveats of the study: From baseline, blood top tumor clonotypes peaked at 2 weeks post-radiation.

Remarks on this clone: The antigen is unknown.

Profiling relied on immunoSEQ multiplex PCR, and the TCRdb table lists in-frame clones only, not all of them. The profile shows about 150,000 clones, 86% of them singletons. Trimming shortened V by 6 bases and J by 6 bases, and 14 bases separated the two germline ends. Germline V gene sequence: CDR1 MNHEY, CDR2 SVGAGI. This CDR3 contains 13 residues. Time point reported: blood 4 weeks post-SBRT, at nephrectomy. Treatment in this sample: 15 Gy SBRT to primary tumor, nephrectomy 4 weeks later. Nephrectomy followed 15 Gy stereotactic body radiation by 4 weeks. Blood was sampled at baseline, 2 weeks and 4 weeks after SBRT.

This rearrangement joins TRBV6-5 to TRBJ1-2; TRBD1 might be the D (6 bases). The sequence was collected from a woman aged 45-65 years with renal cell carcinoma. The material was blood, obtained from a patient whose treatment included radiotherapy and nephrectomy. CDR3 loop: CASRAQGPNGYTF. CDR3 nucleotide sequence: TGTGCCAGCAGAGCACAGGGTCCAAATGGCTACACCTTC.